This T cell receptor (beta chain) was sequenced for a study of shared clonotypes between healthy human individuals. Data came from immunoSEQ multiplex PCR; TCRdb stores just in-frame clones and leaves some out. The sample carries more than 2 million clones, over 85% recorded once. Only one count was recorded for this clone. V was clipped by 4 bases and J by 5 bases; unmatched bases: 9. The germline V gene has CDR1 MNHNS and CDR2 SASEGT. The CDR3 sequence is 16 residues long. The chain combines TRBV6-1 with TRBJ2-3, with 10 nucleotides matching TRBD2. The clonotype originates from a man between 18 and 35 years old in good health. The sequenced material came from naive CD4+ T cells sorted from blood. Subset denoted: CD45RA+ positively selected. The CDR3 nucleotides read TGTGCCAGCAGTGCTCTAGCGGGGGCACCGAGAGATACGCAGTATTTT. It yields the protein CASSALAGAPRDTQYF.